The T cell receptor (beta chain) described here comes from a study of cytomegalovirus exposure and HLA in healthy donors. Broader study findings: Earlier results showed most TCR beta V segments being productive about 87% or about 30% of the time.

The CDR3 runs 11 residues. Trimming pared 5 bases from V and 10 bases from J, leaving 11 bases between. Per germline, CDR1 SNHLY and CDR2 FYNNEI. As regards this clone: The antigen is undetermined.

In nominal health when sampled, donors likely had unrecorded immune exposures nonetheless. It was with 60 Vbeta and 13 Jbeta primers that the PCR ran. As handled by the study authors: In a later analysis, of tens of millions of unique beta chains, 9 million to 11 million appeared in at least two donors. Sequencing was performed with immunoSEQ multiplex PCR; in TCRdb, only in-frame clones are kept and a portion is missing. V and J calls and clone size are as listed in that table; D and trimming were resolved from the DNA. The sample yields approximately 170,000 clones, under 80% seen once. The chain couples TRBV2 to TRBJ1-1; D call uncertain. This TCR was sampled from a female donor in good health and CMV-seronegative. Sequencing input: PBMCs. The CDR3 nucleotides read TGTGCCAGCAGTCAACGGGGTGCAGCTTTCTTT. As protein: CASSQRGAAFF.